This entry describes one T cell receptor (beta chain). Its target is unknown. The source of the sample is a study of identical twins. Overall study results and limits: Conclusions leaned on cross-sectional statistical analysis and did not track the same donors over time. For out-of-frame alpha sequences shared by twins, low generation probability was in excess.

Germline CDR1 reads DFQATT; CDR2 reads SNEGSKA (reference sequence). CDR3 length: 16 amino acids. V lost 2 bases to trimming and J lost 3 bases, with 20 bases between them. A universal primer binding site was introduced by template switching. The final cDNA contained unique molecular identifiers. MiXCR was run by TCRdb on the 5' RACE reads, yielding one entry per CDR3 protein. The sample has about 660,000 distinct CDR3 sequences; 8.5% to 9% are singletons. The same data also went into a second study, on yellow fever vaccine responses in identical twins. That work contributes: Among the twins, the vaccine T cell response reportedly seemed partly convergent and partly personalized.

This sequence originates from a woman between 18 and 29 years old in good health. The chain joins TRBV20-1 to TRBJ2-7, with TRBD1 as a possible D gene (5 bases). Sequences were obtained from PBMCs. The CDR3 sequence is CSARSYQGSLRYEQYF. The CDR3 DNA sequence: TGCAGTGCTAGATCGTACCAGGGTAGTCTTCGCTACGAGCAGTACTTC.